The entry that follows covers one TCR beta chain sequence. TCRdb independently ran MiXCR on the 5' RACE reads; one entry per CDR3 protein. The data show roughly 700,000 distinct CDR3 sequences, 8.5% to 9.5% seen once. Every sampled donor was Caucasian and healthy. The CDR3 extends over 16 amino acids. Germline CDR1 and CDR2: MNHEY and SMNVEV (reference sequence). V dropped 9 bases and J dropped 0; count of bases not matched to a gene: 14. This entry belongs to a study of identical twins. This sample also appeared in a second study, on yellow fever vaccine responses in identical twins. That report adds: Twins reportedly appeared to share part of their vaccine T cell response while keeping part individual.

V and J are TRBV27 and TRBJ2-7; the match to TRBD1 covers 7 bases. Sequencing was performed on PBMCs. The sequence was obtained from a woman aged 18-30 years in good health. In DNA form, the CDR3 reads TGTGCCAGTCCAAAGCTGACAGGGTTGATCTCCTACGAGCAGTACTTC. It encodes CASPKLTGLISYEQYF.